Following are 3 T cell receptor beta chains from one sample sequenced in a study of cytomegalovirus exposure and HLA in healthy donors. In the PCR, 60 Vbeta and 13 Jbeta primers were used. Repertoires were generated with immunoSEQ multiplex PCR, while TCRdb's copy carries only in-frame clones and drops some. The data hold roughly 120,000 clones, with roughly three quarters observed a single time. Sample: PBMCs. The receptor set was obtained from a woman in her twenties or thirties in good health and CMV-seronegative.

This clone was seen more than once but under ten times. The V call is TRBV4-1, the J call TRBJ2-5; D is undetermined. V was shortened by 1 base and J by 4 bases, with 16 bases between the two germline ends. The germline gives CDR1 MGHRA, CDR2 YSYEKL. The CDR3 runs to 16 residues. The CDR3 reads CASSQGFGGGIETQYF. Written as DNA, the CDR3 is TGCGCCAGCAGCCAAGGGTTTGGCGGTGGAATAGAGACCCAGTACTTC.

CDR3 region: CASTAEGGPWLGTEAFF. DNA for the CDR3: TGTGCCAGCACGGCGGAGGGGGGGCCTTGGTTGGGCACTGAAGCTTTCTTT. The J gene is TRBJ1-1, the V gene TRBV2; D may be TRBD1 (6 bases). CDR1 is SNHLY, CDR2 FYNNEI, per germline. V was pared by 7 bases and J by 4 bases, with 25 bases between. The CDR3 sequence is 17 residues long.

The rearrangement joins TRBV7-9 to TRBJ2-7; a possible D gene is TRBD1 (6 bases). CDR1 and CDR2 from the germline V gene are SEHNR and FQNEAQ (reference sequence). The CDR3 covers 13 residues. V lost 5 bases, J lost 5 bases, and 13 bases lay in between. CDR3 amino acids: CASSPRQAHEQYF. The DNA for the CDR3 is TGTGCCAGCAGCCCCCGACAGGCCCACGAGCAGTACTTC. Full variable domain (remainder filled in from reference TRBV7-9 and TRBJ2-7): DTGVSQNPRHKITKRGQNVTFRCDPISEHNRLYWYRQTLGQGPEFLTYFQNEAQLEKSRLLSDRFSAERPKGSFSTLEIQRTEQGDSAMYLCASSPRQAHEQYFGPGTRLTVT.